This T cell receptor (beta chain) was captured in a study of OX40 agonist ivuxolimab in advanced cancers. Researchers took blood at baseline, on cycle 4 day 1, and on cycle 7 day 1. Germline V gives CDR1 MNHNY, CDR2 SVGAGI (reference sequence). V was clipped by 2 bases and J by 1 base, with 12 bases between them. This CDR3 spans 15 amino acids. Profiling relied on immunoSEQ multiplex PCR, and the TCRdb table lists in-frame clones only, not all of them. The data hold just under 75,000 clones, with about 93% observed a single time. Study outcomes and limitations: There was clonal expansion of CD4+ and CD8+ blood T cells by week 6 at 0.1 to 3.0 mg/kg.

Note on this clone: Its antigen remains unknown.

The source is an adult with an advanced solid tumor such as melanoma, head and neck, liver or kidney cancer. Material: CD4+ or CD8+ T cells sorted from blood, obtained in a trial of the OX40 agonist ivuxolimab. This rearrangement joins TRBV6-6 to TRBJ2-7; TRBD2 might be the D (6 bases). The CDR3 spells CASSYTGGPSYEQYF. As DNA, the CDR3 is TGTGCCAGCAGTTACACCGGGGGACCGTCCTACGAGCAGTACTTC.